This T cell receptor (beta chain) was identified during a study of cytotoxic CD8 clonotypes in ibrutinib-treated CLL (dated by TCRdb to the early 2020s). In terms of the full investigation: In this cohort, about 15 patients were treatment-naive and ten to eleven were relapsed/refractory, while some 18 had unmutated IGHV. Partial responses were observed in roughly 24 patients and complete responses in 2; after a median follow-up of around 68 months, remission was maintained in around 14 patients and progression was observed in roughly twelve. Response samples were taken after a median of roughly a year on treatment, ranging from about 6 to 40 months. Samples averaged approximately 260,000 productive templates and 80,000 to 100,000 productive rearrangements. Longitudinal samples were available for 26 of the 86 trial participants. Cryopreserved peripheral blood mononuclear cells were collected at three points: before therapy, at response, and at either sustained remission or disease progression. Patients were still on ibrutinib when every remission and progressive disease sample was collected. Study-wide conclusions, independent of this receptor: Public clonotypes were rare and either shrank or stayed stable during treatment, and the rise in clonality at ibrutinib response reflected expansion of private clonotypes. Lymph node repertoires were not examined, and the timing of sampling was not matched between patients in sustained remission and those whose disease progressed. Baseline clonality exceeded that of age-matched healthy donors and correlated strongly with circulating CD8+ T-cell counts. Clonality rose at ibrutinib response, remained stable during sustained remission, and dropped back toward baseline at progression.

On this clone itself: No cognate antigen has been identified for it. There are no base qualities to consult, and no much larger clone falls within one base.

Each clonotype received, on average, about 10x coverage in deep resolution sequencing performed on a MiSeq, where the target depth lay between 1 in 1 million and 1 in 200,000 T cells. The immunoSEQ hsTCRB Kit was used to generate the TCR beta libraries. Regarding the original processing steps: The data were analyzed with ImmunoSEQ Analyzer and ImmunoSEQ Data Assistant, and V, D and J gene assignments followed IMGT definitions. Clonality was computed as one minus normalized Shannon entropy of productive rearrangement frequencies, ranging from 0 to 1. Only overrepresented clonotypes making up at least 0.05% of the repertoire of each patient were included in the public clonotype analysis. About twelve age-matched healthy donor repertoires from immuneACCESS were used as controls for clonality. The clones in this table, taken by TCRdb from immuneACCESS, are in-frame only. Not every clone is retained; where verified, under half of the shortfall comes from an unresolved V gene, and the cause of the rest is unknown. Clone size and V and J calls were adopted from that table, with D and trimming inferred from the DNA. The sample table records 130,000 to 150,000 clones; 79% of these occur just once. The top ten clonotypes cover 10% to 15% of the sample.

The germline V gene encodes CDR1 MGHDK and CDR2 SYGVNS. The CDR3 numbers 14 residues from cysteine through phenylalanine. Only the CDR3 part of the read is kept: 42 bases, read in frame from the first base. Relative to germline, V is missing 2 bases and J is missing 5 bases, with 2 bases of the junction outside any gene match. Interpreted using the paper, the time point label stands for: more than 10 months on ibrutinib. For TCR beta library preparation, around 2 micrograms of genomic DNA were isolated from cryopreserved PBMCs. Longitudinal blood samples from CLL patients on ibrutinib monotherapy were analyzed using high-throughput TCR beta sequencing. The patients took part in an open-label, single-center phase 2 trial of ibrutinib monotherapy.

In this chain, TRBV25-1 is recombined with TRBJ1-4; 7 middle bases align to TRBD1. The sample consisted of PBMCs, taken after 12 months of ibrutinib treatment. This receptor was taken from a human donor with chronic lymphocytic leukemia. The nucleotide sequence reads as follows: TGTGCCAGCAGTGAAACAGGGGCCAATGAAAAACTGTTTTTT. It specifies CASSETGANEKLFF.